This is a list of T cell receptor beta chains from one sample in a study of T cell changes during pregnancy in multiple sclerosis. Assay used: immunoSEQ multiplex PCR; TCRdb lists only in-frame clones, some missing. The sample records some 71,000 clones, roughly 94% being singletons. Source: peripheral blood, taken after pregnancy. The receptor set was obtained from a female donor with multiple sclerosis, enrolled in a pregnancy study. Each CDR3 is given without its conserved first and last residue. The order of the fields is V gene, J gene, CDR3 protein.

v_call: TRBV5-6
j_call: TRBJ2-7
cdr3_aa: ASSLVQGAQGSYEQY

v_call: TRBV28
j_call: TRBJ2-7
cdr3_aa: ASSLSPSGTYEQY

v_call: TRBV30
j_call: TRBJ1-4
cdr3_aa: AWAEVQANEKLF

v_call: TRBV29-1
j_call: TRBJ2-1
cdr3_aa: SVETSGSYNEQF

v_call: TRBV4-3
j_call: TRBJ1-2
cdr3_aa: ASSQELQGYGYT

v_call: TRBV28
j_call: TRBJ2-7
cdr3_aa: ASDTGSFGEQY

v_call: TRBV19
j_call: TRBJ2-7
cdr3_aa: ASPFYGVPYEQY

v_call: TRBV7-6
j_call: TRBJ2-6
cdr3_aa: ASSPRAGANVLT

v_call: TRBV4-3
j_call: TRBJ2-3
cdr3_aa: ASSQDLGSGADTQY

v_call: TRBV7-9
j_call: TRBJ1-1
cdr3_aa: ASRHPAGVTEAF

v_call: TRBV6-1
j_call: TRBJ2-1
cdr3_aa: ASSEPGEYNEQF

v_call: TRBV7-3
j_call: TRBJ2-2
cdr3_aa: ASSPTSGRHHTGELF

v_call: TRBV28
j_call: TRBJ2-4
cdr3_aa: ASKDRDKNIQY

v_call: TRBV6-6
j_call: TRBJ1-1
cdr3_aa: ASSYSTRETEAF

v_call: TRBV2
j_call: TRBJ1-5
cdr3_aa: ASSTDSGNQPQH

v_call: TRBV19
j_call: TRBJ1-3
cdr3_aa: ASENWMDRGLDTIY

v_call: TRBV18
j_call: TRBJ2-3
cdr3_aa: ASSPGLAGTDTQY

v_call: TRBV7-6
j_call: TRBJ2-7
cdr3_aa: ASSLGMETGSYEQY

v_call: TRBV5-1
j_call: TRBJ2-5
cdr3_aa: ASSPTGGTLETQY

v_call: TRBV9
j_call: TRBJ2-2
cdr3_aa: ASSALQGATGELF

v_call: TRBV6-6
j_call: TRBJ1-2
cdr3_aa: ASRTLRDRGKGYT

v_call: TRBV11-2
j_call: TRBJ1-2
cdr3_aa: ASSLGGRFNYGYT

v_call: TRBV11-2
j_call: TRBJ2-7
cdr3_aa: ASSLGTGPYEQY

v_call: TRBV28
j_call: TRBJ2-1
cdr3_aa: ASSFSSGEYNEQF

v_call: TRBV2
j_call: TRBJ2-1
cdr3_aa: ASSENPGGDEQF

v_call: TRBV19
j_call: TRBJ2-1
cdr3_aa: ASSQSRQGWQNEQF

v_call: TRBV25-1
j_call: TRBJ1-5
cdr3_aa: ASSFAGADQPQH

v_call: TRBV10-3
j_call: TRBJ2-3
cdr3_aa: AISRTGISTDTQY

v_call: TRBV10-3
j_call: TRBJ1-5
cdr3_aa: AISRQINQPQH

v_call: TRBV5-1
j_call: TRBJ2-5
cdr3_aa: ASSFQGAQETQY

v_call: TRBV5-1
j_call: TRBJ2-1
cdr3_aa: ASSELAGGLYNEQF

v_call: TRBV6-4
j_call: TRBJ2-1
cdr3_aa: ASRPGQGFNEQF

v_call: TRBV5-4
j_call: TRBJ2-7
cdr3_aa: ASSPSRGQPGEQY

v_call: TRBV11-2
j_call: TRBJ2-7
cdr3_aa: ASSLVLAGLHTYEQY

v_call: TRBV7-9
j_call: TRBJ1-3
cdr3_aa: ASSLAEGVSGNTIY

v_call: TRBV7-2
j_call: TRBJ2-5
cdr3_aa: ASSRNLAGGEETQY

v_call: TRBV10-3
j_call: TRBJ2-7
cdr3_aa: AISGYRDSGLLGY

v_call: TRBV29-1
j_call: TRBJ2-3
cdr3_aa: SVTIAGGSTDTQY

v_call: TRBV7-9
j_call: TRBJ2-3
cdr3_aa: ASSLPGSGVATQY

v_call: TRBV6-5
j_call: TRBJ1-2
cdr3_aa: ASSYSSEGAGGYT

v_call: TRBV28
j_call: TRBJ2-2
cdr3_aa: ASLDTTSANTGELF

v_call: TRBV10-1
j_call: TRBJ2-3
cdr3_aa: ASSERGADTQY

v_call: TRBV19
j_call: TRBJ1-1
cdr3_aa: ASTMAFEAF

v_call: TRBV30
j_call: TRBJ1-1
cdr3_aa: AWDREGTEAF

v_call: TRBV28
j_call: TRBJ2-1
cdr3_aa: ASRKALAGYNEQF

v_call: TRBV9
j_call: TRBJ2-7
cdr3_aa: ASSHGDSYEQY

v_call: TRBV5-1
j_call: TRBJ2-3
cdr3_aa: ASTSSGGRTDTQY

v_call: TRBV19
j_call: TRBJ1-1
cdr3_aa: ASSTGVTEAF

v_call: TRBV15
j_call: TRBJ2-7
cdr3_aa: ATSRDRFREQY

v_call: TRBV9
j_call: TRBJ1-3
cdr3_aa: ASSVGGTSSGNTIY

v_call: TRBV27
j_call: TRBJ1-1
cdr3_aa: ASSPNVGTGGPLNTEAF